This T cell receptor beta chain was observed in a study of glioma-infiltrating T cells (dated by TCRdb to between 2015 and 2016). As for the study more broadly: Glioma tissue, non-neoplastic brain tissue and matched peripheral blood mononuclear cells were used as sources from which TCR alpha- and beta-chain repertoires were sequenced. Three low-grade glioma patients, roughly 8 primary glioblastoma patients and three non-glioma patients contributing non-neoplastic brain tissue were included in the paired cohort. Each tissue-infiltrating repertoire was compared with the same patient's peripheral blood repertoire to measure divergence between tissue and blood T-cell populations.

The CDR3 starts with the cysteine, ends with the phenylalanine, and has 14 residues. Kept here is only the CDR3 DNA, which spans 42 bases and is read in frame from base 1. For this chain, trimming is 7 bases at the V end and 5 bases at the J end, and the number of junction bases without a gene match is 10. Via the germline V gene, CDR1 is MDHEN and CDR2 SYDVKM. TCR alpha and beta CDR3 regions were amplified with the iRepertoire nested amplicon-rescue multiplex PCR (arm-PCR) platform from RNA. The input for one-step reverse transcription and amplification was about 90-400 ng of tissue mRNA or PBMC total RNA. Following bead purification, Illumina adapters were added through a secondary multiplex PCR, and the libraries were then gel-purified between 200 and 400 bp. The libraries contained internal 6-nucleotide barcodes that were used for demultiplexing. Libraries were sequenced on an Illumina MiSeq with 2x220 or 2x250 nucleotide paired-end reads. The source study handled its data this way. Paired reads were merged using FLASH 1.2.11 and were aligned to the GRCh37 human genome using BWA-MEM, after which TRA and TRB reads were extracted. V and J assignment used an IMGT-derived reference of cassette sequences and CDR3 motifs that included pseudogenes. Reads were translated in three frames, and productive CDR3s were defined by a C…FGXG motif without stop codons. Unique combinations of V-J cassette pair and CDR3 amino acid sequence were defined as clonotypes. Hamming distance filtering was applied to reads, with thresholds set by the sequence error rate of each sample in mapped regions. TCRdb redid the processing of the public reads, applying fastp at Q25 and MiXCR, and retained in-frame beta chains. All rows with the same CDR3 protein become a single entry with the most common DNA and genes. The V and J calls here are based on TCRdb, not the publication. This sample gives fewer than 200,000 distinct CDR3 sequences in total; around 45% of them show up just once. The ten largest make up roughly 5.2% of the sample.

At least ten counts were recorded for this clonotype. Its recognized antigen is unknown. No base quality values were provided; no much bigger clone lies one nucleotide off. The research as a whole found: Very few CDR3 sequences were shared between tissue and blood, attributed to high CDR3 diversity and limited sampling. Group comparisons were based on small numbers of patients: three non-neoplastic, three low-grade glioma and roughly 8 glioblastoma patients. VJ-independent divergence between tissue and blood was below expectation in non-neoplastic patients but above expectation in all gliomas, especially low-grade gliomas.

Recombination connected TRBV28 to TRBJ2-5, with 7 middle bases fitting TRBD2. The receptor comes from a human donor with low-grade glioma or glioblastoma, undergoing nonglioma brain surgery, or in good health (not recorded which). The material sequenced was glioma tissue, nonneoplastic brain tissue, or PBMCs (not recorded which). The nucleotide sequence reads as follows: TGTGCCAGCACCCTAGCGGACCCCCAGGAGACCCAGTACTTC. Its protein product is CASTLADPQETQYF.